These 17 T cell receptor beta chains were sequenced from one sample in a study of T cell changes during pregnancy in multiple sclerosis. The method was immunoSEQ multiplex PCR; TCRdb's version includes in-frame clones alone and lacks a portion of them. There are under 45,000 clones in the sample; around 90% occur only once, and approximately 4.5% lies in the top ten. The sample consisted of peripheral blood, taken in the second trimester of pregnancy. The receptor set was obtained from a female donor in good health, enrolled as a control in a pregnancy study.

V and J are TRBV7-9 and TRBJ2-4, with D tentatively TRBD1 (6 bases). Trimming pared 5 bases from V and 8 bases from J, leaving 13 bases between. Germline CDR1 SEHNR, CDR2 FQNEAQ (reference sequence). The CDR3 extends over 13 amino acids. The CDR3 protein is CASSGGAGDIQYF. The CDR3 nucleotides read TGTGCCAGCAGCGGGGGCGCAGGGGACATTCAGTACTTC.

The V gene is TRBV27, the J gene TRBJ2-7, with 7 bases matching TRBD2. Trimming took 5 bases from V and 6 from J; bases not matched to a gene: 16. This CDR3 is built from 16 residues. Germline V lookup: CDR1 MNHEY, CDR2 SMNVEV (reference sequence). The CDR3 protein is CASSRLAEEEDLEQYF. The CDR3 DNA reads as TGTGCCAGCAGTAGGCTAGCGGAAGAGGAGGATCTCGAGCAGTACTTC.

The CDR3: CASSLVGGANTEAFF. As DNA, the CDR3 is TGTGCCAGCAGCTTAGTCGGAGGGGCCAACACTGAAGCTTTCTTT. The chain has TRBV11-2 and TRBJ1-1; weak D call: TRBD1 (5 bases). The CDR3 sequence is 15 residues long. V dropped 1 base and J dropped 2 bases, with 11 bases sitting between them. Per the germline V gene, CDR1 is SGHAT and CDR2 is FQNNGV.

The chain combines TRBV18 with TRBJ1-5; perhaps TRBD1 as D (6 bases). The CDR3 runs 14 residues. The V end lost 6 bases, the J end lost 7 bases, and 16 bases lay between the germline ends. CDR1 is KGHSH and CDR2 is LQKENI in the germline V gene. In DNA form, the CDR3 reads TGTGCCAGCTCGACCGCCAGGGGACAACAGCCCCAGCATTTT. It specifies CASSTARGQQPQHF.

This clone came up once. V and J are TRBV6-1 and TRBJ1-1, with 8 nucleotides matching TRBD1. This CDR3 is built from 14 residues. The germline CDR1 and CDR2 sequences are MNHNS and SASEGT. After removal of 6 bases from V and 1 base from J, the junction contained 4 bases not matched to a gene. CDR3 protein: CASSPTGENTEAFF. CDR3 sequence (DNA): TGTGCCAGCAGCCCGACAGGGGAGAACACTGAAGCTTTCTTT.

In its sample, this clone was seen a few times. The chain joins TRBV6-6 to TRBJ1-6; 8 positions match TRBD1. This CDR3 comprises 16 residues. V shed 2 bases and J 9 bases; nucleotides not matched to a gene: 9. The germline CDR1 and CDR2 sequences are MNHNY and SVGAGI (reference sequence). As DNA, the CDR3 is TGTGCCAGCAGTTACAGGGGGCAGGGGGCGGGTTCACCCCTCCACTTT. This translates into CASSYRGQGAGSPLHF.

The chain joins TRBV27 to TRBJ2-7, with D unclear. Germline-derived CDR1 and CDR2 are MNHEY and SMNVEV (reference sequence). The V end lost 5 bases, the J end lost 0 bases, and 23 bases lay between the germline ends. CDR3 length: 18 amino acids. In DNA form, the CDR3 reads TGTGCCAGCAGTCCGTCCCCCTTTACAACGAGGAGCTCCTACGAGCAGTACTTC. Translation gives CASSPSPFTTRSSYEQYF.

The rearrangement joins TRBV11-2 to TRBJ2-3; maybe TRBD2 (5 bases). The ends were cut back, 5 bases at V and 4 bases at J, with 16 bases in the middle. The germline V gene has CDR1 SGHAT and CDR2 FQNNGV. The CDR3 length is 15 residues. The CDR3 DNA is TGTGCCAGCAGCCTGGACTCGGTCGGCGCAGATACGCAGTATTTT. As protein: CASSLDSVGADTQYF.

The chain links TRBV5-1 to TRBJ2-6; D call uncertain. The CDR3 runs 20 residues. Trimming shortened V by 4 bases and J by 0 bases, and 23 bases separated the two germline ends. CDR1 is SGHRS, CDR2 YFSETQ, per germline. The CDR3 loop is CASSPKPFRVEDSGANVLTF. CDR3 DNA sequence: TGCGCCAGCAGCCCGAAGCCCTTCCGGGTCGAAGACTCTGGGGCCAACGTCCTGACTTTC.

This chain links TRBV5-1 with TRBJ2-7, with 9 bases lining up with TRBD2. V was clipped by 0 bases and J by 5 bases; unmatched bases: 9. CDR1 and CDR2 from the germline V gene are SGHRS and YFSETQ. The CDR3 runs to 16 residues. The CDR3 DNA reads TGCGCCAGCAGCTTGGCTAGCGGGGCCCCGGTGGACGAGCAGTACTTC. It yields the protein CASSLASGAPVDEQYF.

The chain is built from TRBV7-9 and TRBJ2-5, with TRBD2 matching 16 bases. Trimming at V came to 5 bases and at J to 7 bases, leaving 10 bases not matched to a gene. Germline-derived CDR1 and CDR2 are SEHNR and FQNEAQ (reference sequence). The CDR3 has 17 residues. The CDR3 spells CASSPGTSGRAVGTQYF. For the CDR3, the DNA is TGTGCCAGCAGCCCTGGGACTAGCGGGAGGGCCGTCGGGACCCAGTACTTC.

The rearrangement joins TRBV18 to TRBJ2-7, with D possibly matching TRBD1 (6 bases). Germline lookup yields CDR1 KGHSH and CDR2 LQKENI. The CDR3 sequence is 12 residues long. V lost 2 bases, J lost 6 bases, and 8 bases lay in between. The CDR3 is CASSPKTGEQYF. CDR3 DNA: TGTGCCAGCTCACCAAAGACAGGCGAGCAGTACTTC. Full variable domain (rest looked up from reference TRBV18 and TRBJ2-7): NAGVMQNPRHLVRRRGQEARLRCSPMKGHSHVYWYRQLPEEGLKFMVYLQKENIIDESGMPKERFSAEFPKEGPSILRIQQVVRGDSAAYFCASSPKTGEQYFGPGTRLTVT.

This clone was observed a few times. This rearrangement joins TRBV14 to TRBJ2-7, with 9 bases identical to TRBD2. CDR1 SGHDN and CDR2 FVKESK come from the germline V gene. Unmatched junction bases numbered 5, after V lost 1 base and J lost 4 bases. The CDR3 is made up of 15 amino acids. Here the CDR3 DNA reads TGTGCCAGCAGCCAAGCAAGCGGGGGGCTGTACGAGCAGTACTTC. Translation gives CASSQASGGLYEQYF.

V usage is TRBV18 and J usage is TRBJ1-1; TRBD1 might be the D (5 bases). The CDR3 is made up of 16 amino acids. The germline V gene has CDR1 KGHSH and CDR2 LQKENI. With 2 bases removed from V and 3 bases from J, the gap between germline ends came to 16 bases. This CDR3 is CASSPIPAGGDTEAFF. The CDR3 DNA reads TGTGCCAGCTCACCAATCCCGGCGGGGGGGGACACTGAAGCTTTCTTT.

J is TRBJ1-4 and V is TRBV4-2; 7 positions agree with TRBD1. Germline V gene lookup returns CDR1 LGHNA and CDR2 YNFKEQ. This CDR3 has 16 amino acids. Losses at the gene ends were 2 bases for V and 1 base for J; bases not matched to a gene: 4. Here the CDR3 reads CASSQTDRRTNEKLFF. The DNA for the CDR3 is TGTGCCAGCAGCCAAACGGACAGGCGAACTAATGAAAAACTGTTTTTT.

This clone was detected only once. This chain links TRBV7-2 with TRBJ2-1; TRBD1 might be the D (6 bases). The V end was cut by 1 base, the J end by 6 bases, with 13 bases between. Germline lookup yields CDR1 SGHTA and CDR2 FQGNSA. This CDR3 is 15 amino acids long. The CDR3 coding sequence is TGTGCCAGCAGCTTAGGGACAGCAAGTCGCAATGAGCAGTTCTTC. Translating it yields CASSLGTASRNEQFF.

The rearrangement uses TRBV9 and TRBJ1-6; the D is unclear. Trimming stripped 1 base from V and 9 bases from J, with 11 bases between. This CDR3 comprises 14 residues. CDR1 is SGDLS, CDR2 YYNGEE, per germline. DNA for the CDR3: TGTGCCAGCAGCGTATCGGTCGCGGGTTCACCCCTCCACTTT. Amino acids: CASSVSVAGSPLHF.